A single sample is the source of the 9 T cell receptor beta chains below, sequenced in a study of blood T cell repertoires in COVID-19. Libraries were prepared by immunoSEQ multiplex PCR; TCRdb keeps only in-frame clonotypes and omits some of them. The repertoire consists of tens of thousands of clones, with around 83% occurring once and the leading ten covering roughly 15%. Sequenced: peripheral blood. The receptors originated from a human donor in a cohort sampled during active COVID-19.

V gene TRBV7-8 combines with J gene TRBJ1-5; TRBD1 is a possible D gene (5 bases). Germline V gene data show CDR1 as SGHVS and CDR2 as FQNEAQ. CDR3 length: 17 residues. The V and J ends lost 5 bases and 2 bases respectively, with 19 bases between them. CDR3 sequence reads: CASSRRRGVVGNQPQHF. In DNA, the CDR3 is TGTGCCAGCAGCCGGAGGCGGGGGGTGGTCGGCAATCAGCCCCAGCATTTT.

This chain's CDR3 is CASSSIIRQGLIYEQYF. The CDR3 DNA reads TGTGCCAGCAGCTCTATAATCCGACAGGGATTGATCTACGAGCAGTACTTC. The J gene is TRBJ2-7, the V gene TRBV7-9, with 7 bases that match TRBD1. The germline CDR1 and CDR2 sequences are SEHNR and FQNEAQ (reference sequence). The CDR3 has 17 residues. J gave up 3 bases and V 4 bases, and 15 bases lay outside the gene matches.

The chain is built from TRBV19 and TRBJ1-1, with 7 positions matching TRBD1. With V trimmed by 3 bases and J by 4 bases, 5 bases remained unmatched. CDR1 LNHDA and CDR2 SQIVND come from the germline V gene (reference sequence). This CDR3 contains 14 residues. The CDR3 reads CASSMRQGGTEAFF. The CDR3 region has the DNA TGTGCCAGTAGTATGCGACAGGGAGGCACTGAAGCTTTCTTT.

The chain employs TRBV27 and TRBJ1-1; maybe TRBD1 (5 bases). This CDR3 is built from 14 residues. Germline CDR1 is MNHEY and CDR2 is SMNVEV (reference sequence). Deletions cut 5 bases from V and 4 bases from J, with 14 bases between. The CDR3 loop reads CASSLSGVRTEAFF. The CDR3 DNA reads TGTGCCAGCAGTCTCTCGGGGGTTCGCACTGAAGCTTTCTTT.

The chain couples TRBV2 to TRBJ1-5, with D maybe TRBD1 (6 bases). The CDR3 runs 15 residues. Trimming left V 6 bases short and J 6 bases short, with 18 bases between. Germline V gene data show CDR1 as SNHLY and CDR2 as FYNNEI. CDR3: CASRLEGTLGQPQHF. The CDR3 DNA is TGTGCCAGCAGACTAGAGGGGACATTGGGTCAGCCCCAGCATTTT.

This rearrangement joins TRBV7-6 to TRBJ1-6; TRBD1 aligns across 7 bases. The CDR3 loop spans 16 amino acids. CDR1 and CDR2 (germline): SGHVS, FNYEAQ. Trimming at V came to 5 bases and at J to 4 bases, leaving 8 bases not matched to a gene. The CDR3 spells CASSPTPGQYNSPLHF. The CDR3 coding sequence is TGTGCCAGCAGCCCTACCCCGGGACAGTATAATTCACCCCTCCACTTT.

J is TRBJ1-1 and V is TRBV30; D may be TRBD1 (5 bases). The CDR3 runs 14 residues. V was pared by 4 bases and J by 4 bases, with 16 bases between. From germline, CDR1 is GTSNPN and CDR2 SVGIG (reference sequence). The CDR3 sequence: CAWNLGALTTEAFF. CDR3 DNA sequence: TGTGCCTGGAATCTTGGGGCATTGACCACTGAAGCTTTCTTT.

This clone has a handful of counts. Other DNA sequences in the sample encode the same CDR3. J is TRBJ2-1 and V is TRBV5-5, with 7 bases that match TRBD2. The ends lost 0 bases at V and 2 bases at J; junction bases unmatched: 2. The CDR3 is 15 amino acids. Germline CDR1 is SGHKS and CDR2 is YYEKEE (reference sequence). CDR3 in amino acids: CASSLGLATYNEQFF. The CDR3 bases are TGTGCCAGCAGCTTGGGACTAGCCACCTACAATGAGCAGTTCTTC.

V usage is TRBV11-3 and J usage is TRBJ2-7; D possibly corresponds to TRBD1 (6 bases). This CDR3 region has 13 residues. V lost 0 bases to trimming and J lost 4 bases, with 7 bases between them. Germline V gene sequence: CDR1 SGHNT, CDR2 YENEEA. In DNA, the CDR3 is TGTGCCAGCAGCTTAGAACAGGGTTACGAGCAGTACTTC. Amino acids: CASSLEQGYEQYF.